Sequencing of this T cell receptor beta chain was carried out in a study of graft-versus-host responses after intestinal transplantation (dated by TCRdb to about 2021). Describing the broader study: Recipients received multivisceral, liver-intestinal, or isolated intestinal transplants. Every recipient was given anti-thymocyte globulin induction, followed by about three years of maintenance tacrolimus and steroids. Graft-versus-host and host-versus-graft alloreactive T cell clones were tracked in the graft, circulation and bone marrow after intestinal transplantation using bulk TCR-beta CDR3 sequencing. To identify alloreactive clones, pre-transplant mixed lymphocyte reaction products were sequenced and compared with unstimulated pre-transplant donor and recipient T cells. A cohort of fewer than 25 intestinal transplant recipients, including one retransplant, was enrolled, and 3 patients lacking pretransplant specimens were excluded. Donor T cell macrochimerism was defined as a peak of at least 4% donor T cells among recipient peripheral blood mononuclear cells. Instead of going to the commercial service, samples from a few later patients were sequenced in-house on an Illumina MiSeq and processed with MiXCR. The full study reports these points: High GvH to HvG T cell clonal ratios were observed in the allografts of patients with donor T cell macrochimerism. GvH clones were found in recipient bone marrow, and some of the GvH clones appeared earlier in ileal mucosa or blood, which is consistent with an intestinal mucosal origin. Peak levels of circulating GvH clones were associated with declines in HvG clones early after transplant. The conclusions were limited by the relatively low number and heterogeneity of the intestinal transplant patients.

Per the publication, the time point label means: cells obtained before transplantation from donor or recipient. In mixed lymphocyte reactions, some 200,000 CFSE-labeled pre-transplant responders were plated with some 200,000 irradiated violet-dye-labeled stimulators and cultured for 6 days. After the mixed lymphocyte reaction, proliferating CD3+CD4+CFSE-low and CD3+CD8+CFSE-low responder cells were FACS-sorted on a BD Influx sorter. This clone was detected a few times. Per-base qualities were not stored, and no clone one base away is much larger. Receptor amplification or capture employed the immunoSEQ multiplex PCR assay. For most patients, genomic DNA was isolated with the Qiagen DNeasy Blood and Tissue Kit and shipped frozen to Adaptive Biotechnologies for TCR sequencing. High-throughput TCR-beta CDR3 sequencing of genomic DNA from most patients was performed by Adaptive Biotechnologies. On the study's bioinformatics: Adaptive's ImmunoSEQ software was the source of the TCR sequencing data for 15 to 20 patients, while a few other patients were processed with MiXCR and VDJtools. To correct CD4 versus CD8 sorting errors, any sequence found in both subsets at a frequency ratio below 5:1 was removed. CDR3 nucleotide sequences shared by donor and recipient were removed because the origin of these sequences could not be assigned. To be classed as alloreactive, a clone needed at least 2-fold expansion over unstimulated cells and a minimum CFSE-low frequency of 0.002% (template counts) or 0.001% (read counts). Clones detected in sequenced pre-transplant spleen, lymph node, or MLR CFSE-low populations of the donor or recipient were defined as mappable. Cumulative frequency of alloreactive clones was calculated as a percentage of all sequences weighted by copy number. Imported from immuneACCESS, the table was reduced by TCRdb to in-frame sequences with V and J called. These copies leave out some clones; in studies compared against another copy, an unresolved V gene accounts for under half, and the cause of the remainder is not known. That table is the source of V, J and clone size, and D and trimming were worked out from the DNA. The sample table records 15,000 to 20,000 clones; around 33% of these occur just once. The ten largest clones add up to approximately 2% of the sample.

This receptor was obtained from a human patient who was an organ donor for intestinal transplantation. Material: alloreactive CD4+ T cells from a mixed lymphocyte reaction culture, obtained before transplantation. The cell subset or site label on this specimen signifies: CFSE-low proliferating T cells sorted from approximately 6-day pre-transplant mixed lymphocyte reaction (GvH or HvG direction).

The CDR3 here reads CASSYGANRVTDTQYF. The DNA is TGTGCCAGCAGTTACGGCGCTAATCGGGTCACAGATACGCAGTATTTT. The receptor chain draws on TRBV6-5 and TRBJ2-3, with the identity of the D gene unclear. Spanning cysteine to phenylalanine, the CDR3 consists of 16 amino acids. Of the read, only the CDR3 DNA is kept; its 48 bases are in frame from base 1. Reading the germline V gene gives CDR1 MNHEY and CDR2 SVGAGI. Between the V and J ends, shortened by 2 bases and 2 bases respectively, the junction contains 14 bases.